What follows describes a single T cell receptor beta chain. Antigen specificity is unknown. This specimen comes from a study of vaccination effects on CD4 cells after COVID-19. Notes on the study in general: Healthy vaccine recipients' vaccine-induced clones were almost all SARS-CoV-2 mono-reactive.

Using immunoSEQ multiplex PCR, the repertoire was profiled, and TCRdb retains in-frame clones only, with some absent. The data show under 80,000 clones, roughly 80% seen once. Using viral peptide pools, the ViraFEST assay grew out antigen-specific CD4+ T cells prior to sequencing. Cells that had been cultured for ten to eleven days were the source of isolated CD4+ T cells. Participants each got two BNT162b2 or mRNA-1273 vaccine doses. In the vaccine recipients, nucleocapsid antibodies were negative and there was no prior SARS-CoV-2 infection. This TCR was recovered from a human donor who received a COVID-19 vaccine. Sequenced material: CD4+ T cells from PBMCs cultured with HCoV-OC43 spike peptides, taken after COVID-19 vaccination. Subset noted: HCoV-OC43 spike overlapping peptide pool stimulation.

For the CDR3, the DNA is TGTGCCAGCAGGTCCTCCGGGATAGATACGCAGTATTTT. Encoded protein: CASRSSGIDTQYF. V is TRBV2 and J is TRBJ2-3; TRBD2 might be the D (5 bases). The CDR3 is 13 amino acids. Germline-derived CDR1 and CDR2 are SNHLY and FYNNEI. The germline V and J ends were trimmed by 6 bases and 5 bases, with 12 bases remaining between them. The full variable domain, with the rest looked up from reference TRBV2 and TRBJ2-3, is EPEVTQTPSHQVTQMGQEVILRCVPISNHLYFYWYRQILGQKVEFLVSFYNNEISEKSEIFDDQFSVERPDGSNFTLKIRSTKLEDSAMYFCASRSSGIDTQYFGPGTRLTVL.